The TCR beta chain under discussion was sequenced for a study of T cell responses to AZD1222 COVID-19 vaccine. Study-wide results and caveats: Scientists sampled the repertoires only once the peak T cell response had passed.

Per germline, CDR1 MNHNY and CDR2 SVGAGI (reference sequence). This CDR3 has 12 residues. Trimming removed 8 bases from V and 5 bases from J, with 9 bases in between. On this clone itself: Its antigen is not identified.

The method was immunoSEQ multiplex PCR; TCRdb's version includes in-frame clones alone and lacks a portion of them. Here the sample spans about 120,000 clones, about 87% being singletons. The TCR was taken from an adult who received the AZD1222 COVID-19 vaccine. The chain is built from TRBV6-6 and TRBJ1-4; D uncertain. The material was peripheral blood, obtained 28 days after the second AZD1222 dose. The CDR3 DNA is TGTGCCAGCGGACCGGCGAATGAAAAACTGTTTTTT. Amino acids: CASGPANEKLFF.